The next 32 T cell receptor beta chains were all read from a single sample in a study of blood T cell repertoires in COVID-19. Data came from immunoSEQ multiplex PCR; TCRdb stores just in-frame clones and leaves some out. The repertoire holds over 150,000 clones, with 90% as singletons. Material: peripheral blood. The receptors come from a man aged 50 or older with acute or convalescent COVID-19.

V and J are TRBV5-6 and TRBJ1-6; a possible D gene is TRBD1 (6 bases). Trimming cost V 5 bases and J 9 bases, with 12 bases left between them. Germline assignment: CDR1 SGHDT and CDR2 YYEEEE. The CDR3 has 13 residues. The CDR3: CASRNRAGSPLHF. In DNA form, the CDR3 reads TGTGCCAGCAGGAACAGGGCCGGTTCACCCCTCCACTTT.

The chain recombines TRBV28 with TRBJ1-1; D may be TRBD1 (6 bases). The CDR3 consists of 16 residues. Trimming pared 5 bases from V and 1 base from J, leaving 17 bases between. CDR1 and CDR2 from the germline V gene are MDHEN and SYDVKM. The DNA for the CDR3 is TGTGCCAGCAGTCCCCCGGGACACCCGCGGAACACTGAAGCTTTCTTT. Translation gives CASSPPGHPRNTEAFF.

The chain has TRBV19 and TRBJ1-5, with a tentative D call TRBD1 (6 bases). With 5 bases removed from V and 5 bases from J, the gap between germline ends came to 16 bases. CDR3 length equals 15 residues. The V gene's germline CDR1 is LNHDA and CDR2 SQIVND (reference sequence). As DNA, the CDR3 is TGTGCCAGTAGTGCACAGGGTTATCAGTATCAGCCCCAGCATTTT. The encoded protein is CASSAQGYQYQPQHF. Full variable domain (missing parts from reference TRBV19 and TRBJ1-5): DGGITQSPKYLFRKEGQNVTLSCEQNLNHDAMYWYRQDPGQGLRLIYYSQIVNDFQKGDIAEGYSVSREKKESFPLTVTSAQKNPTAFYLCASSAQGYQYQPQHFGDGTRLSIL.

V is TRBV27 and J is TRBJ1-5, with D possibly being TRBD1 (6 bases). This CDR3 comprises 16 residues. V was clipped by 0 bases and J by 0 bases, with 9 bases between them. Per germline, CDR1 MNHEY and CDR2 SMNVEV (reference sequence). The CDR3 sequence: CASSLSRDISNQPQHF. The CDR3 DNA sequence: TGTGCCAGCAGTTTATCCCGGGACATTAGCAATCAGCCCCAGCATTTT.

V is TRBV10-3 and J is TRBJ1-5, with D perhaps matching TRBD1 (6 bases). V shed 5 bases and J shed 0 bases, with 8 bases lying between them. The CDR3 runs to 14 residues. Germline CDR1 ENHRY, CDR2 SYGVKD. Here the CDR3 DNA reads TGTGCCATCAGTAGGACAGATAGCAATCAGCCCCAGCATTTT. Residues: CAISRTDSNQPQHF.

The V call is TRBV18, the J call TRBJ1-1; D is unclear. Germline-derived CDR1 and CDR2 are KGHSH and LQKENI. CDR3 length: 13 amino acids. Trimming stripped 5 bases from V and 1 base from J, with 8 bases between. The CDR3 reads CASSSTENTEAFF. In DNA form, the CDR3 reads TGTGCCAGCTCATCCACAGAGAACACTGAAGCTTTCTTT.

To note about this clone: The same CDR3 is also encoded by other DNA sequences in this sample. J is TRBJ1-2 and V is TRBV2; D gene uncertain. Germline CDR1 reads SNHLY; CDR2 reads FYNNEI. CDR3 length: 13 amino acids. Trimming took 2 bases from V and 5 from J, leaving 9 bases between them. CDR3 residues: CASSERQVYGYTF. As DNA, the CDR3 is TGTGCCAGCAGTGAACGGCAGGTTTATGGCTACACCTTC. Combining the CDR3 with reference TRBV2 and TRBJ1-2 gives the whole variable domain EPEVTQTPSHQVTQMGQEVILRCVPISNHLYFYWYRQILGQKVEFLVSFYNNEISEKSEIFDDQFSVERPDGSNFTLKIRSTKLEDSAMYFCASSERQVYGYTFGSGTRLTVV.

This sequence joins TRBV4-2 and TRBJ1-4, with D unclear. Per the germline V gene, CDR1 is LGHNA and CDR2 is YNFKEQ. The CDR3 length is 16 residues. V was trimmed by 0 bases and J by 0 bases, leaving 8 bases between them. The CDR3 DNA reads as TGTGCCAGCAGCCAAGACGGGTCTGCAACTAATGAAAAACTGTTTTTT. Translation gives CASSQDGSATNEKLFF.

The rearrangement uses TRBV28 and TRBJ2-2, with D possibly being TRBD1 (6 bases). V was shortened by 6 bases and J by 6 bases, with 11 bases between the two germline ends. The CDR3 totals 13 residues. Germline-derived CDR1 and CDR2 are MDHEN and SYDVKM. This chain's CDR3 is CASRHRVSGELFF. The CDR3 bases are TGTGCCAGCAGGCACAGGGTTTCCGGGGAGCTGTTTTTT.

Only a few counts were recorded for this clone. This sequence joins TRBV5-4 and TRBJ2-5; maybe TRBD2 (5 bases). This CDR3 spans 16 amino acids. Trimming took 2 bases from V and 1 from J, leaving 15 bases between them. Germline CDR1 and CDR2: SGHNT and YYREEE (reference sequence). The DNA for the CDR3 is TGTGCCAGCAGCTTCCCGGGCGGGCAAGTCCAAGAGACCCAGTACTTC. It yields the protein CASSFPGGQVQETQYF.

A single count supports this clone. The gene calls are TRBV13 and TRBJ2-3; D may be TRBD1 (5 bases). The germline gives CDR1 PRHDT, CDR2 FYEKMQ (reference sequence). The CDR3 has 16 amino acids. Between the trimmed V and J ends, which lost 3 bases and 0 bases, there was a span of 13 bases. The CDR3 DNA follows: TGTGCCAGCAGCTTGAGAAGGACAACTAGCACAGATACGCAGTATTTT. This sequence encodes CASSLRRTTSTDTQYF.

The chain combines TRBV5-4 with TRBJ2-2, with D possibly being TRBD2 (5 bases). CDR1 and CDR2 from the germline V gene are SGHNT and YYREEE (reference sequence). The V end was cut by 3 bases, the J end by 1 base, with 13 bases between. This CDR3 is built from 16 residues. The CDR3 sequence is CASSSGEGRNTGELFF. The CDR3 DNA reads as TGTGCCAGCAGCTCCGGAGAGGGTCGGAACACCGGGGAGCTGTTTTTT.

The chain recombines TRBV28 with TRBJ2-7; D might be TRBD1 (6 bases). Trimming shortened V by 1 base and J by 1 base, and 23 bases separated the two germline ends. The CDR3 has 19 residues. Germline CDR1 is MDHEN and CDR2 is SYDVKM. The CDR3 reads CASSLLPFRTRTASYEQYF. The DNA for the CDR3 is TGTGCCAGCAGTTTATTACCGTTCCGGACCCGGACAGCATCCTACGAGCAGTACTTC.

In DNA, the CDR3 is TGTGCCAGCAGTTTACCGGGAGGGAGATATAATTCACCCCTCCACTTT. Protein product: CASSLPGGRYNSPLHF. The V call is TRBV28, the J call TRBJ1-6; D gene uncertain. Germline V gene lookup returns CDR1 MDHEN and CDR2 SYDVKM. The CDR3 covers 16 residues. V lost 2 bases to trimming and J lost 4 bases, with 12 bases between them.

The J gene is TRBJ1-6, the V gene TRBV5-1; 9 bases are a match to TRBD1. Germline V gene lookup returns CDR1 SGHRS and CDR2 YFSETQ. V lost 0 bases and J lost 11; bases outside the gene matches: 6. The CDR3 contains 15 residues. The CDR3 nucleotides are TGCGCCAGCAGCTTGGGGACAGGGGCTAAGACACCCCTCCACTTT. Translated: CASSLGTGAKTPLHF.

The chain links TRBV28 to TRBJ1-6; D possibly corresponds to TRBD1 (6 bases). The CDR3 runs to 14 residues. V was cut by 6 bases and J by 6 bases, with 12 bases left in between. Germline assignment: CDR1 MDHEN and CDR2 SYDVKM. Here the CDR3 DNA reads TGTGCCAGCAGGACAGGACAGATTAATTCACCCCTCCACTTT. Protein sequence: CASRTGQINSPLHF.

CDR3 DNA sequence: TGTGCCAGCAGTGAAGCGCTTATGGCAGGTCGACAGCCCCAGCATTTT. This encodes CASSEALMAGRQPQHF. The J gene is TRBJ1-5, the V gene TRBV2; D call uncertain. The CDR3 spans 16 residues. The V gene's germline CDR1 is SNHLY and CDR2 FYNNEI. The germline V and J ends were trimmed by 0 bases and 7 bases, with 16 bases remaining between them.

The chain is built from TRBV2 and TRBJ1-2, with 11 nucleotides matching TRBD1. This CDR3 contains 14 residues. Germline trimming cut 8 bases from V and 7 bases from J; bases unmatched to any gene: 9. Looked up from germline, CDR1 is SNHLY and CDR2 is FYNNEI. DNA of the CDR3: TGTGCCAGCGCAGGACAGGGGGCTCTAGTTGGCTACACCTTC. It translates to CASAGQGALVGYTF.

This rearrangement joins TRBV28 to TRBJ2-1; possibly TRBD2 for D (7 bases). Germline CDR1 reads MDHEN; CDR2 reads SYDVKM. V was shortened by 2 bases and J by 5 bases, with 16 bases between the two germline ends. The CDR3 consists of 16 residues. The CDR3 DNA sequence: TGTGCCAGCAGTTTAAGGTGGGGGGGCACCCACAATGAGCAGTTCTTC. This translates into CASSLRWGGTHNEQFF.

The rearrangement links TRBV5-4 to TRBJ2-1; 10 bases fit TRBD2. Germline V gene lookup returns CDR1 SGHNT and CDR2 YYREEE (reference sequence). The V and J ends lost 4 bases and 7 bases, in that order; junction bases with no gene match: 8. CDR3 size: 15 residues. The CDR3 DNA sequence: TGTGCCAGCAGCCTCGGGACTAGCGTGTGGAATGAGCAGTTCTTC. Encoded protein: CASSLGTSVWNEQFF.

V is TRBV28 and J is TRBJ1-6, with 8 bases identical to TRBD1. Germline V gene lookup returns CDR1 MDHEN and CDR2 SYDVKM. The length of the CDR3 is 18 residues. The V gene end was trimmed by 2 bases and the J gene end by 8 bases; junction bases not matched to a gene: 14. This CDR3 reads CASSLPKGNRGVDSPLHF. The CDR3 DNA follows: TGTGCCAGCAGTTTACCGAAAGGGAACAGGGGGGTTGATTCACCCCTCCACTTT.

This clone is a singleton in its sample. The J gene is TRBJ2-5, the V gene TRBV29-1, with a possible D match to TRBD1 (6 bases). The CDR3 is 12 residues long. CDR1 SQVTM and CDR2 ANQGSEA come from the germline V gene. V lost 4 bases and J 2 bases, leaving 8 bases between the germline ends. This CDR3 is CSVVTGQETQYF. CDR3 DNA: TGCAGCGTTGTGACAGGACAAGAGACCCAGTACTTC.

The chain employs TRBV6-5 and TRBJ2-1; TRBD2 matches at 8 bases. CDR1 and CDR2 (germline): MNHEY, SVGAGI. V trimming: 8 bases; J trimming: 4 bases; junction bases outside the gene matches: 7. CDR3 length: 14 residues. Written as DNA, the CDR3 is TGTGCCAGCGGGCGCGGGAGGTTATACAATGAGCAGTTCTTC. Its translation is CASGRGRLYNEQFF.

This clone has only one observation. The V and J genes are TRBV7-2 and TRBJ1-6; D might be TRBD1 (6 bases). Germline V lookup: CDR1 SGHTA, CDR2 FQGNSA. The CDR3 has 14 residues. V was shortened by 5 bases and J by 10 bases, with 15 bases between the two germline ends. The CDR3 loop reads CASSLQGRSSPLHF. For the CDR3, the DNA is TGTGCCAGCAGCCTACAGGGAAGAAGCTCACCCCTCCACTTT.

The gene calls are TRBV28 and TRBJ1-2, with 12 bases lining up with TRBD1. The CDR3 consists of 15 residues. J was trimmed by 8 bases and V by 5 bases; bases with no gene match: 9. CDR1 MDHEN and CDR2 SYDVKM come from the germline V gene. The CDR3 reads CASSPTGTGGRGYTF. Written as DNA, the CDR3 is TGTGCCAGCAGTCCTACCGGGACAGGGGGCCGAGGCTACACCTTC.

The chain has TRBV10-3 and TRBJ1-1, with D possibly being TRBD1 (5 bases). The germline V and J ends were trimmed by 2 bases and 6 bases, with 10 bases remaining between them. Germline values: CDR1 ENHRY, CDR2 SYGVKD. The CDR3 spans 13 residues. CDR3 bases: TGTGCCATCAGTGAGACCGGGGGGGCTGAAGCTTTCTTT. Amino acids: CAISETGGAEAFF.

The chain employs TRBV25-1 and TRBJ2-3, with D tentatively TRBD1 (6 bases). The germline V and J ends were trimmed by 8 bases and 2 bases, with 17 bases remaining between them. Germline V gene data show CDR1 as MGHDK and CDR2 as SYGVNS. The CDR3 loop spans 15 amino acids. Here the CDR3 reads CASQDSSGDTDTQYF. The CDR3 nucleotides are TGTGCCAGCCAAGACAGCTCAGGGGACACAGATACGCAGTATTTT.

This clone was seen a handful of times. J is TRBJ1-6 and V is TRBV19; D not resolved. Germline assignment: CDR1 LNHDA and CDR2 SQIVND (reference sequence). Trimming stripped 8 bases from V and 5 bases from J, with 10 bases between. The length of the CDR3 is 13 residues. This chain's CDR3 is CASRDRDNSPLHF. The CDR3 DNA reads TGTGCCAGTCGTGACCGGGATAATTCACCCCTCCACTTT.

This chain links TRBV28 with TRBJ2-2, with D possibly matching TRBD1 (6 bases). Trimming pared 10 bases from V and 5 bases from J, leaving 17 bases between. Germline CDR1 is MDHEN and CDR2 is SYDVKM. This CDR3 region has 14 residues. The CDR3 sequence: CATQPGHPTGELFF. CDR3 nucleotides: TGTGCCACTCAACCGGGACACCCGACCGGGGAGCTGTTTTTT.

This chain joins TRBV6-2 or TRBV6-3 and TRBJ2-3, with a possible D match to TRBD1 (5 bases). The CDR3 covers 15 residues. The germline CDR1 and CDR2 sequences are MNHEY and SVGEGT. The V end lost 0 bases, the J end lost 6 bases, and 13 bases lay between the germline ends. The CDR3 nucleotides are TGTGCCAGCAGTTACTCGGACACCGCGGCGGATACGCAGTATTTT. Translated: CASSYSDTAADTQYF.

This chain links TRBV5-5 with TRBJ2-3, with 8 bases aligning to TRBD2. This CDR3 region has 13 residues. The J segment lost 0 bases and the V segment lost 7 bases, leaving 1 base of the junction unmatched. Germline V lookup: CDR1 SGHKS, CDR2 YYEKEE (reference sequence). The CDR3 DNA reads TGTGCCAGCGGCGGGGGGAGCACAGATACGCAGTATTTT. As protein: CASGGGSTDTQYF. The variable domain in full, completed from reference TRBV5-5 and TRBJ2-3, reads DAGVTQSPTHLIKTRGQQVTLRCSPISGHKSVSWYQQVLGQGPQFIFQYYEKEERGRGNFPDRFSARQFPNYSSELNVNALLLGDSALYLCASGGGSTDTQYFGPGTRLTVL.

The chain employs TRBV19 and TRBJ1-5, with D perhaps matching TRBD1 (6 bases). The length of the CDR3 is 13 residues. The germline V and J ends were trimmed by 4 bases and 3 bases, with 7 bases remaining between them. The germline CDR1 and CDR2 sequences are LNHDA and SQIVND (reference sequence). CDR3 amino acids: CASSTGHNQPQHF. DNA of the CDR3: TGTGCCAGTAGTACGGGACACAATCAGCCCCAGCATTTT. Full variable domain (remainder filled in from reference TRBV19 and TRBJ1-5): DGGITQSPKYLFRKEGQNVTLSCEQNLNHDAMYWYRQDPGQGLRLIYYSQIVNDFQKGDIAEGYSVSREKKESFPLTVTSAQKNPTAFYLCASSTGHNQPQHFGDGTRLSIL.